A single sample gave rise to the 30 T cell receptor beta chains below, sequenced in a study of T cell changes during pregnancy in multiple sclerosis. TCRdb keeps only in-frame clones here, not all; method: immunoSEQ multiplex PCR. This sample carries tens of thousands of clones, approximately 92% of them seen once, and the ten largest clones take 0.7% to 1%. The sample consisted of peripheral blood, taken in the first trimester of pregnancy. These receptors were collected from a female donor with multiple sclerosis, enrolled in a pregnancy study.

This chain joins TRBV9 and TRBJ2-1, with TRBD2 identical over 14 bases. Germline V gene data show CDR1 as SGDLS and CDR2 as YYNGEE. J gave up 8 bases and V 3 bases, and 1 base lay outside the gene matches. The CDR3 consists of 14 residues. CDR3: CASSGGLAGDEQFF. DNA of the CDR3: TGTGCCAGCAGCGGGGGACTAGCGGGGGATGAGCAGTTCTTC.

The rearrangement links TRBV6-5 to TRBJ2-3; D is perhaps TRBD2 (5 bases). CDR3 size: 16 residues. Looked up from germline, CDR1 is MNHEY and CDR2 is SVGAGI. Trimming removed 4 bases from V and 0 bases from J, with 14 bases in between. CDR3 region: CASSSSPGGSTDTQYF. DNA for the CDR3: TGTGCCAGCAGTTCCTCCCCCGGAGGTAGCACAGATACGCAGTATTTT.

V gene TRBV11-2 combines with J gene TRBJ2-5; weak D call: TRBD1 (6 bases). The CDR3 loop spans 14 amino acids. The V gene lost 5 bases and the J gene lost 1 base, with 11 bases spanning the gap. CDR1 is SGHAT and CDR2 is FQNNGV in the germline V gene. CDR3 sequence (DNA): TGTGCCAGCAGCCAAAGGGGGTCCCAAGAGACCCAGTACTTC. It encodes CASSQRGSQETQYF.

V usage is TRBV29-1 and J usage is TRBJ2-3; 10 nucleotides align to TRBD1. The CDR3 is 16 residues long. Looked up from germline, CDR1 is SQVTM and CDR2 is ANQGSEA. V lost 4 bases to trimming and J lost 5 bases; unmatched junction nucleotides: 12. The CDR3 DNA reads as TGCAGCGTTGGACAGGGGGCGCATTCGGGGGGAGATACGCAGTATTTT. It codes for CSVGQGAHSGGDTQYF.

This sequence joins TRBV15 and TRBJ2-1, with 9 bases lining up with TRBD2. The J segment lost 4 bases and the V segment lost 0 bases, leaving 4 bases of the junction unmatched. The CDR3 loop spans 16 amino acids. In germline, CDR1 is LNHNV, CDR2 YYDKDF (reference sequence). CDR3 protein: CATSRESGGTYNEQFF. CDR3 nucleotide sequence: TGTGCCACCAGCAGAGAAAGCGGGGGGACTTACAATGAGCAGTTCTTC.

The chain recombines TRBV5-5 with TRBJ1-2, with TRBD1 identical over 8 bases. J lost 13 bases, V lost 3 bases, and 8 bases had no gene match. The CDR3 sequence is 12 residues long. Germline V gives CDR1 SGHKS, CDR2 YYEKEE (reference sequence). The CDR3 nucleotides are TGTGCCAGCAGCTGGACTGGGACAGGTCCCACCTTC. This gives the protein CASSWTGTGPTF. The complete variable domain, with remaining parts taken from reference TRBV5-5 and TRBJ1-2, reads DAGVTQSPTHLIKTRGQQVTLRCSPISGHKSVSWYQQVLGQGPQFIFQYYEKEERGRGNFPDRFSARQFPNYSSELNVNALLLGDSALYLCASSWTGTGPTFGSGTRLTVV.

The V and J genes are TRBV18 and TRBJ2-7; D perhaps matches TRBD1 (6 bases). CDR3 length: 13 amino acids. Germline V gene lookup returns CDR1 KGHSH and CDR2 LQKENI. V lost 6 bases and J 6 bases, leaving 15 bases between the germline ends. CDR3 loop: CASSAQGQSEQYF. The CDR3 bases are TGTGCCAGCTCGGCACAGGGACAAAGCGAGCAGTACTTC.

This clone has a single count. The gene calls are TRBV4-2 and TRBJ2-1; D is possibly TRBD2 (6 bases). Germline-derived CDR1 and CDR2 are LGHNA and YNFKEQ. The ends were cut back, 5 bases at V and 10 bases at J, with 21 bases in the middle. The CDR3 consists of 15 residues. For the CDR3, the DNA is TGTGCCAGCAGCTTCGGATCGAACCGGGACTGGGAGCAGTTCTTC. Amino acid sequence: CASSFGSNRDWEQFF.

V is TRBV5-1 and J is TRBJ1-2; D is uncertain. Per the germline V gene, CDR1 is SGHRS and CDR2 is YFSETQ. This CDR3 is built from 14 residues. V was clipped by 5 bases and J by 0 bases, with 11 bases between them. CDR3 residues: CASRLTYSNYGYTF. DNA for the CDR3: TGCGCCAGCAGACTGACATACTCTAACTATGGCTACACCTTC. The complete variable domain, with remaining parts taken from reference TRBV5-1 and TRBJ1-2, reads KAGVTQTPRYLIKTRGQQVTLSCSPISGHRSVSWYQQTPGQGLQFLFEYFSETQRNKGNFPGRFSGRQFSNSRSEMNVSTLELGDSALYLCASRLTYSNYGYTFGSGTRLTVV.

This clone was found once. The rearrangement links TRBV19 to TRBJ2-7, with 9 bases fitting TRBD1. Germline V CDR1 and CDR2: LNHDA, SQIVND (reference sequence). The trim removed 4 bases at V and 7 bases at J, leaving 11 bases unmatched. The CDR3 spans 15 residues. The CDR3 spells CASSTWDRVHREQYF. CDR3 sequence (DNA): TGTGCCAGTAGTACATGGGACAGGGTGCATAGGGAGCAGTACTTC. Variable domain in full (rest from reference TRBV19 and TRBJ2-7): DGGITQSPKYLFRKEGQNVTLSCEQNLNHDAMYWYRQDPGQGLRLIYYSQIVNDFQKGDIAEGYSVSREKKESFPLTVTSAQKNPTAFYLCASSTWDRVHREQYFGPGTRLTVT.

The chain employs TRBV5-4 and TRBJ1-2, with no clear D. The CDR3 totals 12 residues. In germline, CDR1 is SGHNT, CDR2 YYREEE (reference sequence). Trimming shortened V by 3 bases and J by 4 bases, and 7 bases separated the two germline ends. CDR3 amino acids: CASSWAFYGYTF. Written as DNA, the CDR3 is TGTGCCAGCAGCTGGGCTTTCTATGGCTACACCTTC.

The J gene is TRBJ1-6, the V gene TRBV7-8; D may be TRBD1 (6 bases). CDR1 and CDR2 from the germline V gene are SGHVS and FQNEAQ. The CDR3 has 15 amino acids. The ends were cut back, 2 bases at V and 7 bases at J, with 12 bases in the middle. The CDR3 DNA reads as TGTGCCAGCAGCTTAAGGGGGGGGGTGAATTCACCCCTCCACTTT. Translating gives CASSLRGGVNSPLHF.

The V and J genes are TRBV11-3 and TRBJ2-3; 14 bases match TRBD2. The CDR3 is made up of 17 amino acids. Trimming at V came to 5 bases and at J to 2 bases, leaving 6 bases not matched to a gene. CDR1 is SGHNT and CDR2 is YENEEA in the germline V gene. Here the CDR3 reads CASSPGTSGRPTDTQYF. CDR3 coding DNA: TGTGCCAGCAGCCCCGGGACTAGCGGGAGACCCACAGATACGCAGTATTTT.

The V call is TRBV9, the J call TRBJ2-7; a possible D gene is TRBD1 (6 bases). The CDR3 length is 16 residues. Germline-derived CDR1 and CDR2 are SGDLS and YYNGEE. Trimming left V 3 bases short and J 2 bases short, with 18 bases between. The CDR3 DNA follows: TGTGCCAGCAGCGCCTCCTCCAGGGGACGAGCCTACGAGCAGTACTTC. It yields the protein CASSASSRGRAYEQYF.

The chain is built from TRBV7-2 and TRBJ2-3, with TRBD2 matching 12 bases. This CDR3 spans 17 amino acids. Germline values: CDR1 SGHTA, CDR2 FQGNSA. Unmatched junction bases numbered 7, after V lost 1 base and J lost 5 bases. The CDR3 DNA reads TGTGCCAGCAGCTTAGTGGCTAGCGGGGGGGCTAGAGATACGCAGTATTTT. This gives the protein CASSLVASGGARDTQYF.

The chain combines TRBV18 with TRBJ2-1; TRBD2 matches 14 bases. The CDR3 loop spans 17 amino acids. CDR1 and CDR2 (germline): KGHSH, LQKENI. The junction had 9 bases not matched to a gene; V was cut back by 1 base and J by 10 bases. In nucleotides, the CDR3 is TGTGCCAGCTCACCACTTCGACTAGCGGGGGGGTCAGGGGAGCAGTTCTTC. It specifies CASSPLRLAGGSGEQFF.

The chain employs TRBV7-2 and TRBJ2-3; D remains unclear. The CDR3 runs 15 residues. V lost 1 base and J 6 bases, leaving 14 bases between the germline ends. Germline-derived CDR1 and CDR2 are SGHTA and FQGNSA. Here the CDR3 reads CASSLVPGSVDTQYF. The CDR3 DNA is TGTGCCAGCAGCTTAGTCCCCGGTTCGGTGGATACGCAGTATTTT.

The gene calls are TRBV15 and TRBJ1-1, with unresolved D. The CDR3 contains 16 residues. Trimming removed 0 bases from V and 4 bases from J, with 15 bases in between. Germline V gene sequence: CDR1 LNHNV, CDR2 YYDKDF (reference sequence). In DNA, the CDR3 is TGTGCCACCAGCAGAGATCTTTTATCTTCGGGCACTGAAGCTTTCTTT. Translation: CATSRDLLSSGTEAFF.

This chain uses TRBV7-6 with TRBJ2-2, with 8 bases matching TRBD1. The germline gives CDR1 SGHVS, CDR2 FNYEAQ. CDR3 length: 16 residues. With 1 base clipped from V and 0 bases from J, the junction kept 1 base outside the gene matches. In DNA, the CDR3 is TGTGCCAGCAGCTTAGGGGACAGGACGAACACCGGGGAGCTGTTTTTT. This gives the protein CASSLGDRTNTGELFF.

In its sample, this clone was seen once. CDR3: CASSQDRRGDTQYF. In DNA, the CDR3 is TGTGCCAGCAGCCAAGATCGCAGGGGCGATACGCAGTATTTT. The rearrangement uses TRBV4-2 and TRBJ2-3; TRBD1 might be the D (6 bases). This CDR3 comprises 14 residues. CDR1 and CDR2 from the germline V gene are LGHNA and YNFKEQ. Trimming removed 0 bases from V and 6 bases from J, with 10 bases in between.

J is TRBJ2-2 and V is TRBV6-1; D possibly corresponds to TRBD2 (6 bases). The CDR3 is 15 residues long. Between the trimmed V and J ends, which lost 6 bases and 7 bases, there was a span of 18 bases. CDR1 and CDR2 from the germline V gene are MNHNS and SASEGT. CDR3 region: CASSPTSLQIGELFF. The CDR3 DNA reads TGTGCCAGCAGCCCCACTAGCCTCCAGATCGGGGAGCTGTTTTTT.

CDR3 bases: TGTGCCAGCAGCTTGCTAGCGGGGGCGCCCACAGATACGCAGTATTTT. It yields the protein CASSLLAGAPTDTQYF. The chain joins TRBV5-4 to TRBJ2-3, with TRBD2 matching 10 bases. Germline V CDR1 and CDR2: SGHNT, YYREEE (reference sequence). V trimming: 1 base; J trimming: 2 bases; junction bases outside the gene matches: 4. The CDR3 spans 16 residues.

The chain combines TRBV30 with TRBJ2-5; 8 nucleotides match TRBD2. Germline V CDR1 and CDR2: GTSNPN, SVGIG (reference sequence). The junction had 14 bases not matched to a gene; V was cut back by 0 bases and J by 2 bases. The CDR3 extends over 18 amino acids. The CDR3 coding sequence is TGTGCCTGGAGTGTACCTTCTACCGGGACTAGATGGCAAGAGACCCAGTACTTC. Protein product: CAWSVPSTGTRWQETQYF.

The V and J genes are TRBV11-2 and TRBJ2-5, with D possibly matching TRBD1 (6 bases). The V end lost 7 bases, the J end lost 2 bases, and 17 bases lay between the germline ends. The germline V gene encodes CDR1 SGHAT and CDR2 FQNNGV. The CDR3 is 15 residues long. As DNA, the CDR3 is TGTGCCAGCACCGAACAGCGGACAGCTCAAGAGACCCAGTACTTC. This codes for CASTEQRTAQETQYF. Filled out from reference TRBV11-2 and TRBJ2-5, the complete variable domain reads EAGVAQSPRYKIIEKRQSVAFWCNPISGHATLYWYQQILGQGPKLLIQFQNNGVVDDSQLPKDRFSAERLKGVDSTLKIQPAKLEDSAVYLCASTEQRTAQETQYFGPGTRLLVL.

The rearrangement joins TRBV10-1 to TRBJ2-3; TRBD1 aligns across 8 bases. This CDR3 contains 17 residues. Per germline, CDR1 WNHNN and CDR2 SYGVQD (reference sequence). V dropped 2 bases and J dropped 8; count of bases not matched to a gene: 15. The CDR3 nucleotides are TGCGCCAGCAGTGAGGGGGAGTGGACAGGGCCTTGGGGTACGCAGTATTTT. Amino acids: CASSEGEWTGPWGTQYF.

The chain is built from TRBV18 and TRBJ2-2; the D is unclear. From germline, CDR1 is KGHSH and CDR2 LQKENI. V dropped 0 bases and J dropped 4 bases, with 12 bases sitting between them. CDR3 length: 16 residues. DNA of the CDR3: TGTGCCAGCTCACCACCGTACTCGTCGGGCACCGGGGAGCTGTTTTTT. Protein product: CASSPPYSSGTGELFF. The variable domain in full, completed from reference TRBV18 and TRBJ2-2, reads NAGVMQNPRHLVRRRGQEARLRCSPMKGHSHVYWYRQLPEEGLKFMVYLQKENIIDESGMPKERFSAEFPKEGPSILRIQQVVRGDSAAYFCASSPPYSSGTGELFFGEGSRLTVL.

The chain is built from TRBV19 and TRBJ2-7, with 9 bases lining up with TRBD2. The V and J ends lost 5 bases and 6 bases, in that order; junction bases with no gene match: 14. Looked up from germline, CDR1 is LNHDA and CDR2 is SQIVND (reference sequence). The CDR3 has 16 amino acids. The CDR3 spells CASSGNLAGDGVEQYF. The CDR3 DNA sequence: TGTGCCAGTAGTGGGAACTTAGCGGGGGACGGAGTCGAGCAGTACTTC.

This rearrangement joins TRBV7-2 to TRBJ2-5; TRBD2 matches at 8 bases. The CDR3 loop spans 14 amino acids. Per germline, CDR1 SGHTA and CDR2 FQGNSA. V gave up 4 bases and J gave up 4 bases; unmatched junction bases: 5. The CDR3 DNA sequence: TGTGCCAGCAGCTCTGGACGGGAGGGAGAGACCCAGTACTTC. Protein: CASSSGREGETQYF.

The CDR3 nucleotides are TGTGCCAGCAGCAGAGAACAGATGTTTACTAACTATGGCTACACCTTC. Translation: CASSREQMFTNYGYTF. The chain employs TRBV7-8 and TRBJ1-2; D unclear. Deletions cut 5 bases from V and 0 bases from J, with 16 bases between. CDR3 size: 16 residues. Germline CDR1 and CDR2: SGHVS and FQNEAQ. The entire variable domain, with the rest obtained from reference TRBV7-8 and TRBJ1-2, is as follows: GAGVSQSPRYKVAKRGQDVALRCDPISGHVSLFWYQQALGQGPEFLTYFQNEAQLDKSGLPSDRFFAERPEGSVSTLKIQRTQQEDSAVYLCASSREQMFTNYGYTFGSGTRLTVV.

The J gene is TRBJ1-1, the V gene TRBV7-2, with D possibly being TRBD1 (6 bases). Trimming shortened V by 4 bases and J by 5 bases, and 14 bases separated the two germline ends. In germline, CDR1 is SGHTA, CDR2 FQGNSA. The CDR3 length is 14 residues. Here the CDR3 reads CASSYRGGATEAFF. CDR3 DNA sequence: TGTGCCAGCAGCTACCGAGGGGGGGCTACTGAAGCTTTCTTT.